This TCR beta chain originates from a study of cytomegalovirus exposure and HLA in healthy donors. Notes on the study in general: Through in vitro validation, a few CMV-associated chains were shown to be specific for CMV antigens.

The repertoire was sequenced with immunoSEQ multiplex PCR; TCRdb's copy has only in-frame clones and lacks some. The data show some 110,000 clones, about 94% seen once. In the case of this clone: The antigen is unknown.

CDR1 is SGHDN, CDR2 FVKESK, per germline. V shed 2 bases and J 3 bases; nucleotides not matched to a gene: 12. The CDR3 runs 18 residues. The sample comprised PBMCs. This sequence originates from a woman in her late teens or twenties in good health and CMV-seronegative. The chain links TRBV14 to TRBJ2-3, with 9 bases matching TRBD1. The CDR3 nucleotides are TGTGCCAGCAGCCAACCCTCACCACCCGGGACAGGGACAGATACGCAGTATTTT. Its protein is CASSQPSPPGTGTDTQYF.